The 3 T cell receptor beta chains listed next were all sequenced from one sample in a study of T cell repertoires in cytomegalovirus infection. MiXCR was run by TCRdb on the reads, yielding one entry per CDR3 protein. The sample has under 800,000 distinct CDR3 sequences, approximately 25% seen once; the top ten hold less than 9.5%. The sequenced sample was CD8+ T cells from PBMCs. The source of these receptors is a human donor in good health (CMV status not recorded). Some clones in this sample may be carry-over from other donors' samples.

This clonotype was seen more than once but under ten times. The chain is built from TRBV11-2 and TRBJ2-1, with D possibly being TRBD2 (6 bases). Germline lookup yields CDR1 SGHAT and CDR2 FQNNGV. V gave up 5 bases and J gave up 9 bases, with 20 bases separating them. The CDR3 contains 15 residues. This CDR3 is CASSPTEGLVGEQFF. The CDR3 DNA follows: TGTGCCAGCAGCCCCACGGAGGGGCTGGTGGGTGAGCAGTTCTTC.

This clonotype was seen ten or more times. The V and J genes are TRBV7-9 and TRBJ2-1, with D possibly being TRBD1 (5 bases). The germline V gene has CDR1 SEHNR and CDR2 FQNEAQ (reference sequence). The CDR3 contains 11 residues. V was cut by 3 bases and J by 11 bases, with 8 bases left in between. DNA for the CDR3: TGTGCCAGCAGCTTCCAGGGTCAGCAGTTCTTC. Amino acids: CASSFQGQQFF.

This clonotype was picked up a small number of times. The CDR3 sequence: CECGIYNEQFF. In DNA form, the CDR3 reads TGTGAATGTGGGATCTACAATGAGCAGTTCTTC. This rearrangement joins TRBV2 to TRBJ2-1; D unresolved. Germline loops: CDR1 SNHLY, CDR2 FYNNEI. This CDR3 contains 11 residues.